This entry lists 26 T cell receptor beta chains sequenced from one sample in a study of identifying expanded T cells in peripheral blood (dated by TCRdb to the late 2010s). Library creation used the immunoSEQ multiplex PCR assay. TCRdb retrieved this table from immuneACCESS and kept in-frame rearrangements only. Not all clones are present; in checked studies, unresolved V genes account for under half, and no reason is known for the remainder. The sample table records some 99,000 clones; less than 90% of these occur just once. Of the sample, approximately 8% is held by the ten largest clones. Sequenced input: blood. These receptors all come from a person aged 18 to 75 in good health.

The rearrangement uses TRBV6-1 and TRBJ1-2; 12 positions agree with TRBD1. V lost 6 bases and J lost 4; bases outside the gene matches: 6. The CDR3 has 15 amino acids. Germline V lookup: CDR1 MNHNS, CDR2 SASEGT. In DNA, the CDR3 is TGTGCCAGCAGCGATCCGGGACAGGGGGCCTATGGCTACACCTTC. The encoded protein is CASSDPGQGAYGYTF.

V gene TRBV25-1 combines with J gene TRBJ2-1; TRBD2 matches at 11 bases. The CDR3 sequence is 15 residues long. V gave up 8 bases and J gave up 0 bases; unmatched junction bases: 3. Germline loops: CDR1 MGHDK, CDR2 SYGVNS. The CDR3 is CASWGLADSYNEQFF. The DNA of the CDR3 is TGTGCCAGCTGGGGACTAGCGGACTCCTACAATGAGCAGTTCTTC.

The V call is TRBV28, the J call TRBJ2-7, with 8 bases identical to TRBD2. The CDR3 consists of 17 residues. Germline V gives CDR1 MDHEN, CDR2 SYDVKM. V dropped 2 bases and J dropped 4; count of bases not matched to a gene: 13. CDR3 coding DNA: TGTGCCAGCAGTTTACCTGAAGGGAGCGGGAGTTCTTACGAGCAGTACTTC. This sequence encodes CASSLPEGSGSSYEQYF. The full variable domain, in which reference TRBV28 and TRBJ2-7 provide the parts outside the CDR3, is DVKVTQSSRYLVKRTGEKVFLECVQDMDHENMFWYRQDPGLGLRLIYFSYDVKMKEKGDIPEGYSVSREKKERFSLILESASTNQTSMYLCASSLPEGSGSSYEQYFGPGTRLTVT.

The chain carries TRBV5-1 and TRBJ1-1; maybe TRBD1 (5 bases). The CDR3 loop spans 15 amino acids. Between the trimmed V and J ends, which lost 4 bases and 4 bases, there was a span of 17 bases. The germline CDR1 and CDR2 sequences are SGHRS and YFSETQ. CDR3 residues: CASSRTRMGGTEAFF. DNA for the CDR3: TGCGCCAGCAGCAGGACCAGGATGGGGGGCACTGAAGCTTTCTTT.

This clone appeared a single time. The V and J genes are TRBV9 and TRBJ1-4; unclear D gene. The CDR3 sequence is 16 residues long. Between the trimmed V and J ends, which lost 0 bases and 0 bases, there was a span of 9 bases. Germline CDR1 SGDLS, CDR2 YYNGEE. The CDR3 DNA is TGTGCCAGCAGCGTAGGCCAAATAGCAACTAATGAAAAACTGTTTTTT. This gives the protein CASSVGQIATNEKLFF.

This chain connects TRBV4-1 to TRBJ2-5, with TRBD1 as a possible D gene (5 bases). The germline V gene encodes CDR1 MGHRA and CDR2 YSYEKL. Trimming took 1 base from V and 4 from J, leaving 16 bases between them. The CDR3 totals 16 residues. The CDR3 DNA reads TGCGCCAGCAGCCAAGGAGGAAGGGGAAGTGGAGAGACCCAGTACTTC. Translated: CASSQGGRGSGETQYF.

This sequence joins TRBV6-1 and TRBJ2-6, with a possible D match to TRBD1 (7 bases). V lost 3 bases and J lost 1, with 19 bases in between. The CDR3 is made up of 19 amino acids. CDR1 MNHNS and CDR2 SASEGT come from the germline V gene. CDR3 protein: CASSDPLRGVTSGANVLTF. In nucleotides, the CDR3 is TGTGCCAGCAGTGATCCTCTCAGGGGGGTAACTTCTGGGGCCAACGTCCTGACTTTC.

V gene TRBV30 combines with J gene TRBJ2-2; TRBD1 agrees at 10 bases. The CDR3 length is 17 residues. The germline V gene encodes CDR1 GTSNPN and CDR2 SVGIG (reference sequence). V trimming: 4 bases; J trimming: 3 bases; junction bases outside the gene matches: 11. CDR3 DNA: TGTGCCTGGACTCCGGGACAGGGGATGGGAGACACCGGGGAGCTGTTTTTT. Its protein product is CAWTPGQGMGDTGELFF.

This clone turned up a few times. The chain carries TRBV13 and TRBJ1-3, with 9 bases matching TRBD1. Germline loops: CDR1 PRHDT, CDR2 FYEKMQ (reference sequence). The CDR3 sequence is 14 residues long. Unmatched junction bases numbered 1, after V lost 0 bases and J lost 7 bases. CDR3 sequence reads: CASSLGQGANTIYF. DNA of the CDR3: TGTGCCAGCAGCTTAGGACAGGGGGCTAACACCATATATTTT.

This clone was observed once. This sequence joins TRBV13 and TRBJ2-7; D tentatively reads TRBD1 or TRBD2 (6 bases each). Germline-derived CDR1 and CDR2 are PRHDT and FYEKMQ (reference sequence). The ends were cut back, 6 bases at V and 0 bases at J, with 21 bases in the middle. The CDR3 has 17 residues. This CDR3 is CASREGGPSYSSYEQYF. The CDR3 nucleotides read TGTGCCAGCAGGGAGGGGGGACCGAGTTATAGCTCCTACGAGCAGTACTTC.

V usage is TRBV7-2 and J usage is TRBJ2-5; 8 bases match TRBD2. This CDR3 contains 15 residues. V trimming: 5 bases; J trimming: 0 bases; junction bases outside the gene matches: 5. Looked up from germline, CDR1 is SGHTA and CDR2 is FQGNSA. The CDR3: CASSASGGYQETQYF. CDR3 coding DNA: TGTGCCAGCAGCGCCTCGGGGGGGTACCAAGAGACCCAGTACTTC.

This chain joins TRBV9 and TRBJ2-2; perhaps TRBD2 as D (5 bases). Trimming stripped 5 bases from V and 6 bases from J, with 14 bases between. The CDR3 extends over 14 amino acids. CDR1 and CDR2 from the germline V gene are SGDLS and YYNGEE. CDR3 bases: TGTGCCAGCAGACGGGAACTTGAGGCCGGGGAGCTGTTTTTT. This gives the protein CASRRELEAGELFF. The full variable domain, with the rest looked up from reference TRBV9 and TRBJ2-2, is DSGVTQTPKHLITATGQRVTLRCSPRSGDLSVYWYQQSLDQGLQFLIQYYNGEERAKGNILERFSAQQFPDLHSELNLSSLELGDSALYFCASRRELEAGELFFGEGSRLTVL.

The gene calls are TRBV18 and TRBJ2-5; 12 bases agree with TRBD2. The CDR3 has 15 residues. Germline CDR1 KGHSH, CDR2 LQKENI. The J segment lost 5 bases and the V segment lost 6 bases, leaving 7 bases of the junction unmatched. The CDR3 DNA is TGTGCCAGCTCCCGGACTAGCGGGACACGGGAGACCCAGTACTTC. It specifies CASSRTSGTRETQYF.

CDR3 loop: CASRISKGSYGYTF. The CDR3 DNA reads TGTGCCAGCCGTATTTCAAAGGGGAGCTATGGCTACACCTTC. The gene calls are TRBV6-5 and TRBJ1-2; tentatively, D is TRBD1 (5 bases). CDR1 is MNHEY, CDR2 SVGAGI, per germline. Trimming took 8 bases from V and 4 from J, leaving 17 bases between them. This CDR3 region has 14 residues.

The chain recombines TRBV6-5 with TRBJ1-1; weak D call: TRBD1 (5 bases). CDR1 MNHEY and CDR2 SVGAGI come from the germline V gene. Between the trimmed V and J ends, which lost 0 bases and 5 bases, there was a span of 10 bases. This CDR3 has 14 residues. The CDR3 coding sequence is TGTGCCAGCAGTTACTCGAGGGGTGGGACTGAAGCTTTCTTT. This translates into CASSYSRGGTEAFF.

The gene calls are TRBV28 and TRBJ2-7; 7 nucleotides line up with TRBD2. The CDR3 runs 13 residues. J gave up 6 bases and V 7 bases, and 9 bases lay outside the gene matches. Germline-derived CDR1 and CDR2 are MDHEN and SYDVKM. CDR3 in DNA: TGTGCCAGCACCGGGAGGTGGGTGGGCGAGCAGTACTTC. Protein: CASTGRWVGEQYF.

The rearrangement joins TRBV27 to TRBJ2-2, with 10 bases identical to TRBD2. The germline V gene has CDR1 MNHEY and CDR2 SMNVEV (reference sequence). Trimming at V came to 2 bases and at J to 6 bases, leaving 3 bases not matched to a gene. The CDR3 runs 15 residues. Here the CDR3 DNA reads TGTGCCAGCAGTTTAGGTCTAGCGGGAGCCGGGGAGCTGTTTTTT. Its translation is CASSLGLAGAGELFF.

The V gene is TRBV5-6, the J gene TRBJ2-5, with 10 bases fitting TRBD2. V dropped 4 bases and J dropped 0; count of bases not matched to a gene: 3. Germline V CDR1 and CDR2: SGHDT, YYEEEE. The CDR3 is made up of 15 amino acids. The CDR3 nucleotides read TGTGCCAGCAGCCCTAGCGGGGGATACCAAGAGACCCAGTACTTC. Protein sequence: CASSPSGGYQETQYF.

The DNA of the CDR3 is TGTGCTAGTGGTTTCCTAAACCCGGGACAGGGAACCTACGAGCAGTACTTC. The encoded protein is CASGFLNPGQGTYEQYF. The chain joins TRBV12-5 to TRBJ2-7, with TRBD1 identical over 9 bases. Trimming cost V 3 bases and J 2 bases; bases outside gene matches: 11. The CDR3 runs 17 residues. CDR1 LGHNT and CDR2 FRNRAP come from the germline V gene.

J is TRBJ1-6 and V is TRBV28, with TRBD1 identical over 7 bases. With 5 bases clipped from V and 7 bases from J, the junction kept 5 bases outside the gene matches. CDR3 length: 14 amino acids. Germline-derived CDR1 and CDR2 are MDHEN and SYDVKM. The CDR3 loop reads CASSPGQRNSPLHF. Here the CDR3 DNA reads TGTGCCAGCAGTCCGGGACAGCGAAATTCACCCCTCCACTTT.

Only a few counts were recorded for this clone. The chain carries TRBV10-3 and TRBJ1-3, with D tentatively TRBD1 (6 bases). V lost 4 bases and J lost 5, with 15 bases in between. Germline assignment: CDR1 ENHRY and CDR2 SYGVKD. This CDR3 has 15 residues. The CDR3 sequence: CAISGESTGRNTIYF. For the CDR3, the DNA is TGTGCCATCAGTGGGGAGTCGACAGGACGAAACACCATATATTTT.

The CDR3 spells CASRASSGINTGELFF. The CDR3, as DNA: TGTGCCAGCAGGGCCTCCAGCGGGATAAACACCGGGGAGCTGTTTTTT. The chain recombines TRBV27 with TRBJ2-2; 7 positions agree with TRBD2. CDR1 is MNHEY, CDR2 SMNVEV, per germline (reference sequence). J gave up 2 bases and V 6 bases, and 9 bases lay outside the gene matches. CDR3 length equals 16 residues.

This chain uses TRBV6-5 with TRBJ1-5, with D perhaps matching TRBD1 (5 bases). This CDR3 has 15 amino acids. CDR1 and CDR2 from the germline V gene are MNHEY and SVGAGI. V was trimmed by 3 bases and J by 2 bases, leaving 11 bases between them. Here the CDR3 reads CASSYGGTGNQPQHF. DNA for the CDR3: TGTGCCAGCAGTTATGGGGGGACGGGCAATCAGCCCCAGCATTTT.

This chain connects TRBV11-3 to TRBJ2-2; D gene ambiguous. The CDR3 extends over 16 amino acids. V was trimmed by 0 bases and J by 4 bases, leaving 12 bases between them. Germline V CDR1 and CDR2: SGHNT, YENEEA. For the CDR3, the DNA is TGTGCCAGCAGCTTAGATAGTGTCAGACCCACCGGGGAGCTGTTTTTT. Encoded protein: CASSLDSVRPTGELFF. Based on the CDR3 plus reference TRBV11-3 and TRBJ2-2, the full variable domain is EAGVVQSPRYKIIEKKQPVAFWCNPISGHNTLYWYLQNLGQGPELLIRYENEEAVDDSQLPKDRFSAERLKGVDSTLKIQPAELGDSAVYLCASSLDSVRPTGELFFGEGSRLTVL.

This chain connects TRBV18 to TRBJ2-5; 8 positions match TRBD1. The closer fit of TRBJ2-7 to the DNA end suggests the J call may be wrong. The CDR3 runs 15 residues. Germline V lookup: CDR1 KGHSH, CDR2 LQKENI. CDR3 nucleotide sequence: TGTGCCAGCTCACCCCGGACAGGGCACTCCTACGAGCAGTACTTC. Protein: CASSPRTGHSYEQYF.

This chain connects TRBV7-6 to TRBJ2-7, with a possible D match to TRBD1 (5 bases). This CDR3 has 13 residues. Germline CDR1 and CDR2: SGHVS and FNYEAQ. Trimming cost V 0 bases and J 4 bases, with 7 bases left between them. The CDR3, as DNA: TGTGCCAGCAGCTTAGCGCAGGGTTACGAGCAGTACTTC. Translation gives CASSLAQGYEQYF.